Presented here are 9 T cell receptor beta chains from one specimen sequenced in a study of OX40 agonist ivuxolimab in advanced cancers. Produced via immunoSEQ multiplex PCR; TCRdb's table is partial and in-frame only. This table has some 50,000 clones, 82% appearing once. The input for sequencing was CD4+ or CD8+ T cells sorted from blood, taken in a trial of the OX40 agonist ivuxolimab. These receptors all come from an adult with an advanced solid tumor such as melanoma, head and neck, liver or kidney cancer.

The V gene is TRBV9, the J gene TRBJ1-6; TRBD1 aligns across 7 bases. V was clipped by 3 bases and J by 0 bases; unmatched bases: 6. Germline V lookup: CDR1 SGDLS, CDR2 YYNGEE. The CDR3 runs 17 residues. The CDR3 bases are TGTGCCAGCAGCGGAACAGGGGTGAGCTCCTATAATTCACCCCTCCACTTT. This gives the protein CASSGTGVSSYNSPLHF.

This clone was seen only a few times. The CDR3 DNA reads TGTGCCAGCAGCTTAGCTACTAGCAGGCAGGAGACCCAGTACTTC. Its protein is CASSLATSRQETQYF. The chain recombines TRBV7-2 with TRBJ2-5; the D gene is possibly TRBD2 (6 bases). Trimming pared 0 bases from V and 5 bases from J, leaving 13 bases between. Germline assignment: CDR1 SGHTA and CDR2 FQGNSA. This CDR3 region has 15 residues.

This rearrangement joins TRBV7-2 to TRBJ2-7; D might be TRBD1 (6 bases). CDR3 length: 14 amino acids. V dropped 0 bases and J dropped 12 bases, with 18 bases sitting between them. Germline V CDR1 and CDR2: SGHTA, FQGNSA. CDR3 in amino acids: CASSLASQTGITYF. The CDR3 DNA follows: TGTGCCAGCAGCTTAGCGTCTCAAACAGGGATTACGTACTTC. Supplemented by reference TRBV7-2 and TRBJ2-7, the full variable domain reads GAGVSQSPSNKVTEKGKDVELRCDPISGHTALYWYRQSLGQGLEFLIYFQGNSAPDKSGLPSDRFSAERTGGSVSTLTIQRTQQEDSAVYLCASSLASQTGITYFGPGTRLTVT.

The V gene is TRBV7-2, the J gene TRBJ2-3, with 10 bases identical to TRBD2. This CDR3 has 17 residues. Germline assignment: CDR1 SGHTA and CDR2 FQGNSA. Unmatched junction bases numbered 6, after V lost 1 base and J lost 2 bases. This CDR3 is CASSLVGLAADTDTQYF. In DNA form, the CDR3 reads TGTGCCAGCAGCTTAGTAGGACTAGCGGCTGACACAGATACGCAGTATTTT.

V gene TRBV12-2 combines with J gene TRBJ2-1. TRBV12-2 is a listed pseudogene. The CDR3 contains 16 residues. The CDR3 here is CASRLGLGHLRDEQFF. The CDR3, as DNA: TGTGCAAGTCGCTTAGGATTAGGGCACTTAAGGGATGAGCAGTTCTTC.

Comments on this clone: This specimen includes other DNA sequences encoding the same CDR3. CDR3 nucleotides: TGTGCCAGCAGCTTAGCGGGGATAAGTGACCAGTACTTC. Translated, it gives CASSLAGISDQYF. The chain links TRBV7-2 to TRBJ2-5; D ambiguous. Trimming removed 0 bases from V and 10 bases from J, with 12 bases in between. CDR3 size: 13 residues. Germline lookup yields CDR1 SGHTA and CDR2 FQGNSA.

The chain carries TRBV28 and TRBJ1-2; possibly TRBD1 for D (5 bases). V lost 2 bases to trimming and J lost 8 bases, with 12 bases between them. CDR3 length: 13 amino acids. The germline V gene encodes CDR1 MDHEN and CDR2 SYDVKM. CDR3 loop: CASSLPGFRGYTF. In DNA form, the CDR3 reads TGTGCCAGCAGTTTACCAGGGTTTCGGGGCTACACCTTC.

The J gene is TRBJ2-1, the V gene TRBV4-2, with a possible D match to TRBD2 (6 bases). The germline CDR1 and CDR2 sequences are LGHNA and YNFKEQ. Trimming shortened V by 3 bases and J by 5 bases, and 17 bases separated the two germline ends. The CDR3 has 16 residues. The CDR3 here is CASSQGGASDHNEQFF. CDR3 DNA sequence: TGTGCCAGCAGCCAGGGCGGAGCTAGCGACCACAATGAGCAGTTCTTC.

The rearrangement uses TRBV7-6 and TRBJ2-7; 7 nucleotides agree with TRBD2. Germline V CDR1 and CDR2: SGHVS, FNYEAQ. J lost 0 bases, V lost 2 bases, and 4 bases had no gene match. The CDR3 covers 15 residues. As DNA, the CDR3 is TGTGCCAGCAGCTTAACTGCGGGGGACTCCTACGAGCAGTACTTC. Amino acids: CASSLTAGDSYEQYF.